This is a list of T cell receptor beta chains from one sample in a study of control samples from healthy donors and cancer patients. Data came from immunoSEQ multiplex PCR; TCRdb stores just in-frame clones and leaves some out. The sample holds around 170,000 clones, around 90% seen once. The source material was blood. These TCRs come from a man aged 25 to 45 in good health. The CDR3 runs from the conserved cysteine through the conserved F or W. Fields, in order: J gene, D gene, V gene, clone size, CDR3 DNA, CDR3 protein. The D gene is left open where the match is weak. Size is stated for part of the rows, as once, few or many counts, or as a class when the clone is expanded.

>TRBJ2-7|.|TRBV13|.
TGTGCCAGCAGCTTAGGCGGCCACGAGCAGTACTTC
CASSLGGHEQYF
>TRBJ2-7|.|TRBV10-3|.
TGTGCCATCAGGGGGGCTTCCTCCTACGAGCAGTACTTC
CAIRGASSYEQYF
>TRBJ1-2|.|TRBV10-2|.
TGCGCCAGCAGTGAGTCGTGGGTCGGGTATGGCTACACCTTC
CASSESWVGYGYTF
>TRBJ1-5|.|TRBV27|.
TGTGCCAGCAGTTTCCACGGGGGGGGCGGGCAGCCCCAGCATTTT
CASSFHGGGGQPQHF
>TRBJ1-1|.|TRBV7-2|once
TGTGCCAGCAGCCCGGGGGGGCGGGGACGGACGGGGAACACTGAAGCTTTCTTT
CASSPGGRGRTGNTEAFF
>TRBJ2-1|.|TRBV9|.
TGTGCCAGCAGCGCAACACTTAGCAATGAGCAGTTCTTC
CASSATLSNEQFF
>TRBJ1-5|TRBD1|TRBV10-2|.
TGCGCCAGCAGTGACGAGACAGGGCTGGCCGGTCAGCCCCAGCATTTT
CASSDETGLAGQPQHF
>TRBJ2-7|.|TRBV6-2/TRBV6-3|.
TGTGCCAGCAGTTACGGAACAGCTACCTACGAGCAGTACTTC
CASSYGTATYEQYF
>TRBJ2-1|TRBD2|TRBV5-8|.
TGTGCCAGCAGCGGACTAGCGGGGGCGTCCTACAATGAGCAGTTCTTC
CASSGLAGASYNEQFF
>TRBJ1-1|TRBD1|TRBV11-3|.
TGTGCCAGCAGCACCCACGGGACAGATCGCTTGATGAACACTGAAGCTTTCTTT
CASSTHGTDRLMNTEAFF
>TRBJ2-1|.|TRBV7-9|.
TGTGCCAGCAGCTTAGCAGCGTACAATGAGCAGTTCTTC
CASSLAAYNEQFF
>TRBJ2-7|.|TRBV12-3/TRBV12-4|.
TGTGCCAGCAGTTACCTGGCCTACGAGCAGTACTTC
CASSYLAYEQYF
>TRBJ1-3|TRBD1|TRBV4-1|.
TGCGCCAGCAGCGCCCGACAGGGCGATGGAAACACCATATATTTT
CASSARQGDGNTIYF
>TRBJ1-5|.|TRBV19|.
TGTGCCAGTAGTACTACCTTCCCCGGGTCGGGGCCCCAGCATTTT
CASSTTFPGSGPQHF
>TRBJ2-3|.|TRBV5-4|.
TGTGCCAGCGGGCTGGGGACTGGTGACACAGATACGCAGTATTTT
CASGLGTGDTDTQYF
>TRBJ2-1|TRBD2|TRBV4-2|.
TGTGCCAGCAGCCAAGGACTAGCGGCCTACAATGAGCAGTTCTTC
CASSQGLAAYNEQFF
>TRBJ2-7|.|TRBV6-5|.
TGTGCCAGCATGACAAGGAGCTCCTACGAGCAGTACTTC
CASMTRSSYEQYF
>TRBJ1-5|.|TRBV24-1|once
TGTGCCACCAGCCCCCCAAATCAGCCCCAGCATTTT
CATSPPNQPQHF
>TRBJ2-5|.|TRBV2|.
TGTGCCAGCCGGCTGGGGGGGCTGGGGACCCAGTACTTC
CASRLGGLGTQYF
>TRBJ1-1|TRBD1|TRBV6-5|once
TGTGCCAGCAGTCGCGGACAGGGGCAAGGAGCTTTCTTT
CASSRGQGQGAFF
>TRBJ1-6|.|TRBV11-2|.
TGTGCCAGCAGCTTAGGTCAGGGGCTTAAACCCCTCCACTTT
CASSLGQGLKPLHF
>TRBJ1-1|.|TRBV18|.
TGTGCCAGCTCAGGTGTCCGTTCCGGGGACACTGAAGCTTTCTTT
CASSGVRSGDTEAFF
>TRBJ1-1|.|TRBV30|few
TGTGCCTGGAGCCTCGGAGTAGACGGCACTGAAGCTTTCTTT
CAWSLGVDGTEAFF
>TRBJ2-7|.|TRBV28|.
TGTGCCAGCAGGAGGAGGACGGGCGAGCAGTACTTC
CASRRRTGEQYF
>TRBJ1-1|.|TRBV19|.
TGTGCCAGTAGTATGGAGGGGCTGAACACTGAAGCTTTCTTT
CASSMEGLNTEAFF
>TRBJ1-3|.|TRBV5-4|.
TGTGCCAGCAGCTCCCAGGCTGGAAACACCATATATTTT
CASSSQAGNTIYF
>TRBJ1-2|.|TRBV10-2|.
TGCGCCAGCAGTGAAGGGGACTATGGCTACACCTTC
CASSEGDYGYTF
>TRBJ2-7|.|TRBV11-2|once
TGTGCCAGCAGCCATAGAAGAGGCTACGAGCAGTACTTC
CASSHRRGYEQYF
>TRBJ1-1|TRBD1|TRBV27|.
TGTGCCAGCAGACGAGGGACAGGGGGCGCGGTGAACACTGAAGCTTTCTTT
CASRRGTGGAVNTEAFF
>TRBJ1-1|.|TRBV11-3|.
TGTGCCAGCAGCAGAGGGGGGAACACTGAAGCTTTCTTT
CASSRGGNTEAFF
>TRBJ1-1|.|TRBV4-1|.
TGCGCCAGCAGCGGGGTTCTGAACACTGAAGCTTTCTTT
CASSGVLNTEAFF